The 14 T cell receptor beta chains below come from one sample, sequenced in a study of cytomegalovirus exposure and HLA in healthy donors. This PCR relied on a set of 60 Vbeta primers and 13 Jbeta primers. Here immunoSEQ multiplex PCR was the method, and the copy in TCRdb shows in-frame clones only, minus some. The data show 180,000 or so clones, with roughly 80% seen just once and roughly 0.75% held by the top ten. The sample taken for sequencing was PBMCs. These receptor sequences come from a woman between 18 and 30 years old in good health and CMV-seronegative.

The chain employs TRBV4-1 and TRBJ2-1, with 7 bases identical to TRBD2. This CDR3 is built from 15 residues. Germline lookup yields CDR1 MGHRA and CDR2 YSYEKL. V lost 3 bases and J lost 5; bases outside the gene matches: 7. CDR3 in amino acids: CASSQTGLSNNEQFF. The CDR3 DNA reads TGCGCCAGCAGCCAGACGGGACTAAGCAACAATGAGCAGTTCTTC.

V and J are TRBV6-6 and TRBJ2-1, with 10 bases identical to TRBD2. V trimming: 6 bases; J trimming: 7 bases; junction bases outside the gene matches: 9. The germline gives CDR1 MNHNY, CDR2 SVGAGI (reference sequence). The CDR3 is 15 amino acids. CDR3 in DNA: TGTGCCAGCAGACAAGGACTAGCGGAGAGGAATGAGCAGTTCTTC. Translated: CASRQGLAERNEQFF.

This sequence joins TRBV19 and TRBJ2-7, with 8 bases lining up with TRBD2. The germline CDR1 and CDR2 sequences are LNHDA and SQIVND (reference sequence). V lost 3 bases and J lost 2; bases outside the gene matches: 3. This CDR3 comprises 14 residues. The CDR3 nucleotides are TGTGCCAGTAGTATGACGGGAGGGACCTACGAGCAGTACTTC. Translated, it gives CASSMTGGTYEQYF. Full variable domain (remainder filled in from reference TRBV19 and TRBJ2-7): DGGITQSPKYLFRKEGQNVTLSCEQNLNHDAMYWYRQDPGQGLRLIYYSQIVNDFQKGDIAEGYSVSREKKESFPLTVTSAQKNPTAFYLCASSMTGGTYEQYFGPGTRLTVT.

V gene TRBV9 combines with J gene TRBJ2-5; D possibly corresponds to TRBD2 (7 bases). This CDR3 region has 15 residues. V lost 7 bases and J lost 4, with 20 bases in between. Germline V lookup: CDR1 SGDLS, CDR2 YYNGEE. This chain's CDR3 is CASGLGGGLVETQYF. The CDR3 DNA reads as TGTGCCAGCGGACTAGGAGGGGGATTGGTAGAGACCCAGTACTTC.

The rearrangement uses TRBV7-8 and TRBJ2-5, with a tentative D call TRBD2 (6 bases). The germline V gene has CDR1 SGHVS and CDR2 FQNEAQ. V shed 3 bases and J shed 2 bases, with 13 bases lying between them. This CDR3 spans 15 amino acids. CDR3 nucleotides: TGTGCCAGCAGCTTGGGGGTTGGGGGGCAAGAGACCCAGTACTTC. It yields the protein CASSLGVGGQETQYF.

The chain joins TRBV6-5 to TRBJ1-1; perhaps TRBD1 as D (5 bases). Trimming pared 6 bases from V and 3 bases from J, leaving 14 bases between. CDR1 and CDR2 (germline): MNHEY, SVGAGI. This CDR3 spans 14 amino acids. The CDR3 bases are TGTGCCAGCAGGTTACAGGAACGCGACACTGAAGCTTTCTTT. This gives the protein CASRLQERDTEAFF.

The chain uses TRBV19 and TRBJ2-1; TRBD2 agrees at 11 bases. CDR1 and CDR2 (germline): LNHDA, SQIVND (reference sequence). The CDR3 is 15 amino acids. The V gene end was trimmed by 2 bases and the J gene end by 7 bases; junction bases not matched to a gene: 4. In DNA, the CDR3 is TGTGCCAGTAGTATATTGGCTAGCGGGAGGAATGAGCAGTTCTTC. This sequence encodes CASSILASGRNEQFF.

This chain connects TRBV29-1 to TRBJ2-7; the D gene is possibly TRBD2 (5 bases). V was pared by 4 bases and J by 3 bases, with 10 bases between. The CDR3 runs to 12 residues. From germline, CDR1 is SQVTM and CDR2 ANQGSEA. The CDR3 DNA reads TGCAGCGTTGGAGGGAGCGTCTACGAGCAGTACTTC. It codes for CSVGGSVYEQYF.

J is TRBJ2-7 and V is TRBV10-3; TRBD2 agrees at 14 bases. Germline CDR1 ENHRY, CDR2 SYGVKD. The CDR3 loop spans 16 amino acids. V gave up 3 bases and J gave up 5 bases; unmatched junction bases: 6. CDR3 nucleotides: TGTGCCATCAGTGACCCGGGACTAGCGGGAGTGAACGAGCAGTACTTC. It is translated as CAISDPGLAGVNEQYF.

The V call is TRBV5-4, the J call TRBJ2-7; 10 bases map to TRBD2. Trimming took 0 bases from V and 4 from J; bases not matched to a gene: 4. Germline lookup yields CDR1 SGHNT and CDR2 YYREEE (reference sequence). The CDR3 is 15 residues long. CDR3 coding DNA: TGTGCCAGCAGCTTGGCTAGCGGGAGTTTTTACGAGCAGTACTTC. Translating gives CASSLASGSFYEQYF.

J is TRBJ2-1 and V is TRBV7-3; 12 bases fit TRBD2. Germline lookup yields CDR1 SGHTA and CDR2 FQGTGA. V was clipped by 1 base and J by 9 bases; unmatched bases: 10. This CDR3 is built from 17 residues. CDR3 coding DNA: TGTGCCAGCAGCTTAATAGTGACTAGCGGGGGACGGGCTGAGCAGTTCTTC. It codes for CASSLIVTSGGRAEQFF.

The CDR3 DNA sequence: TGTGCCAGCAGTCCCACTAGCGGGAGGGGGGGGCTCACAGATACGCAGTATTTT. Translated: CASSPTSGRGGLTDTQYF. This chain links TRBV27 with TRBJ2-3, with 13 positions matching TRBD2. Germline trimming cut 5 bases from V and 2 bases from J; bases unmatched to any gene: 10. Germline CDR1 MNHEY, CDR2 SMNVEV (reference sequence). The CDR3 contains 18 residues.

The genes are TRBV5-1 and TRBJ2-5; 8 bases are a match to TRBD1. The CDR3 has 15 residues. Trimming at V came to 2 bases and at J to 5 bases, leaving 8 bases not matched to a gene. Germline V CDR1 and CDR2: SGHRS, YFSETQ. In DNA form, the CDR3 reads TGCGCCAGCAGCTTTAGACAGGGGATGGAGGAGACCCAGTACTTC. Residues: CASSFRQGMEETQYF.

This sequence joins TRBV6-6 and TRBJ1-2, with TRBD1 matching over 7 bases. The CDR3 has 15 amino acids. Germline V gives CDR1 MNHNY, CDR2 SVGAGI (reference sequence). J gave up 9 bases and V 2 bases, and 12 bases lay outside the gene matches. DNA of the CDR3: TGTGCCAGCAGTTACGGGGACAGTTTCGGCAGGAGCTACACCTTC. It translates to CASSYGDSFGRSYTF.